The 29 T cell receptor beta chains below come from one sample, sequenced in a study of regulatory T cells in long-lasting Graves disease. Time point reported: newly diagnosed GD, antithyroid drugs for less than 3 months. Preparation of the TCR library used RNA extracted from PBMCs. Library construction for TCR beta used iRepertoire HTBI primers and Arm-PCR of CDR3 regions. TCRdb re-derived calls from the multiplex PCR reads in MiXCR, one entry per CDR3 protein. Of hundreds of thousands of distinct CDR3 sequences listed, about 15% are singletons. The same sample was also used in a study of T cells in Graves' hyperthyroidism and ophthalmopathy.

Sequencing used peripheral blood mononuclear cells (PBMCs), obtained at new diagnosis, from a patient treated with antithyroid drugs. Receptor source: a woman younger than 45 with Graves disease.

This clonotype was seen repeatedly, ten times or more. The chain recombines TRBV6-1 with TRBJ1-4, with D uncertain. V was trimmed by 7 bases and J by 0 bases, leaving 12 bases between them. Germline CDR1 is MNHNS and CDR2 is SASEGT. The CDR3 runs 15 residues. The CDR3 is CASTERSATNEKLFF. CDR3 bases: TGTGCCAGCACCGAACGTAGCGCAACTAATGAAAAACTGTTTTTT.

In its sample, this clonotype was seen many times. The chain joins TRBV20-1 to TRBJ2-7, with 10 bases that match TRBD2. The CDR3 is 15 amino acids. Germline lookup yields CDR1 DFQATT and CDR2 SNEGSKA (reference sequence). Trimming cost V 0 bases and J 4 bases; bases outside gene matches: 6. The CDR3 DNA follows: TGCAGTGCTAGAGACGGGGTAGCGGGAGGTTACGAGCAGTACTTC. The encoded protein is CSARDGVAGGYEQYF.

The DNA for the CDR3 is TGTGCCAGCAGTTTAATGGGACAGGGTCTCCACGAGCAGTACTTC. It codes for CASSLMGQGLHEQYF. The gene calls are TRBV27 and TRBJ2-7, with 9 bases aligning to TRBD1. The germline V gene has CDR1 MNHEY and CDR2 SMNVEV (reference sequence). This CDR3 comprises 15 residues. V gave up 2 bases and J gave up 5 bases; unmatched junction bases: 7.

V and J are TRBV4-1 and TRBJ2-1; 11 positions match TRBD2. The germline V gene encodes CDR1 MGHRA and CDR2 YSYEKL. This CDR3 spans 13 amino acids. Trimming at V came to 6 bases and at J to 8 bases, leaving 3 bases not matched to a gene. This chain's CDR3 is CASRTSGSDEQFF. The CDR3 DNA is TGCGCCAGCAGAACTAGCGGGAGCGATGAGCAGTTCTTC.

This clonotype appeared many times. The chain employs TRBV28 and TRBJ1-2, with 8 bases identical to TRBD1. The trim removed 6 bases at V and 1 base at J, leaving 4 bases unmatched. Germline V lookup: CDR1 MDHEN, CDR2 SYDVKM. The CDR3 totals 14 residues. CDR3 DNA: TGTGCCAGCAGCCTGACAGGGGTTAACTATGGCTACACCTTC. Translating it yields CASSLTGVNYGYTF.

This clonotype was seen only a few times. This chain uses TRBV24-1 with TRBJ2-5, with 8 bases fitting TRBD2. This CDR3 contains 15 residues. Trimming at V came to 3 bases and at J to 4 bases, leaving 6 bases not matched to a gene. Germline V lookup: CDR1 KGHDR, CDR2 SFDVKD. The CDR3 protein is CATSDPGGPIETQYF. CDR3 nucleotides: TGTGCCACCAGTGATCCGGGAGGGCCTATAGAGACCCAGTACTTC.

This clonotype was observed many times. The chain recombines TRBV7-2 with TRBJ1-5; 8 bases line up with TRBD1. Germline CDR1 SGHTA, CDR2 FQGNSA. This CDR3 region has 16 residues. The V segment lost 3 bases and the J segment 5 bases; nucleotides outside the gene matches: 9. The CDR3 DNA follows: TGTGCCAGCAGCTTTACGCTACAGGGGGGATATCAGCCCCAGCATTTT. This translates into CASSFTLQGGYQPQHF.

This clonotype was counted only a few times. V is TRBV3-1 and J is TRBJ2-2; D call uncertain. Germline CDR1 is LGHDT and CDR2 is YNNKEL (reference sequence). V shed 4 bases and J shed 2 bases, with 11 bases lying between them. The CDR3 has 15 residues. CDR3 region: CASSPRVLNTGELFF. For the CDR3, the DNA is TGTGCCAGCAGCCCTAGGGTGTTAAACACCGGGGAGCTGTTTTTT.

The V call is TRBV29-1, the J call TRBJ1-3; no clear D gene. In germline, CDR1 is SQVTM, CDR2 ANQGSEA. V lost 7 bases and J 4 bases, leaving 14 bases between the germline ends. The CDR3 has 13 residues. As DNA, the CDR3 is TGCAGCGCTCGGGATTCGGGGGGAAACACCATATATTTT. It translates to CSARDSGGNTIYF. The variable domain in full, completed from reference TRBV29-1 and TRBJ1-3, reads SAVISQKPSRDICQRGTSLTIQCQVDSQVTMMFWYRQQPGQSLTLIATANQGSEATYESGFVIDKFPISRPNLTFSTLTVSNMSPEDSSIYLCSARDSGGNTIYFGEGSWLTVV.

This clonotype was seen more than once but under ten times. The chain is built from TRBV11-2 and TRBJ2-7; 14 bases match TRBD2. Germline CDR1 is SGHAT and CDR2 is FQNNGV. The CDR3 is 17 amino acids. V shed 1 base and J 7 bases; nucleotides not matched to a gene: 9. The CDR3 DNA reads TGTGCCAGCAGCTTAGGCCCAGGGACTAGCGGGAGAAGTGAGCAGTACTTC. Its translation: CASSLGPGTSGRSEQYF. Full variable domain (remainder filled in from reference TRBV11-2 and TRBJ2-7): EAGVAQSPRYKIIEKRQSVAFWCNPISGHATLYWYQQILGQGPKLLIQFQNNGVVDDSQLPKDRFSAERLKGVDSTLKIQPAKLEDSAVYLCASSLGPGTSGRSEQYFGPGTRLTVT.

This clonotype was found many times. The CDR3 DNA sequence: TGTGCCAGCAGTTCACCTCCCAAATACACTGAAGCTTTCTTT. This translates into CASSSPPKYTEAFF. The chain couples TRBV28 to TRBJ1-1; D remains ambiguous. There are 14 residues in the CDR3. Germline V gene sequence: CDR1 MDHEN, CDR2 SYDVKM. V was shortened by 4 bases and J by 3 bases, with 12 bases between the two germline ends.

This clonotype has at least ten counts. The gene calls are TRBV10-2 and TRBJ1-2; no firm D call. The germline gives CDR1 WSHSY, CDR2 SAAADI. The V gene lost 0 bases and the J gene lost 4 bases, with 6 bases spanning the gap. This CDR3 region has 13 residues. CDR3 amino acids: CASSESTIYGYTF. CDR3 DNA sequence: TGCGCCAGCAGTGAGTCGACAATCTATGGCTACACCTTC.

This clonotype was detected ten times or more. V gene TRBV12-3 or TRBV12-4 combines with J gene TRBJ1-1, with TRBD1 matching over 7 bases. CDR3 length: 16 amino acids. V shed 2 bases, J shed 0 bases, and the junction held 6 bases outside the gene matches. The CDR3 coding sequence is TGTGCCAGCAGTTTAACAGGGGTGGGGATGAACACTGAAGCTTTCTTT. This translates into CASSLTGVGMNTEAFF.

The genes are TRBV28 and TRBJ1-5; D is unresolved. V lost 10 bases to trimming and J lost 5 bases, with 12 bases between them. The CDR3 runs 12 residues. Germline values: CDR1 MDHEN, CDR2 SYDVKM. The CDR3 loop is CATSPSDQPQHF. The CDR3 coding sequence is TGTGCCACCTCCCCCTCCGATCAGCCCCAGCATTTT.

This clonotype appeared many times. This rearrangement joins TRBV7-2 to TRBJ2-5, with D possibly matching TRBD2 (6 bases). This CDR3 has 14 residues. Germline CDR1 and CDR2: SGHTA and FQGNSA. Trimming removed 4 bases at V and 5 bases at J, with 14 bases between. CDR3 nucleotide sequence: TGTGCCAGCAGCTCCCGGCGCGGGATGGAGACCCAGTACTTC. It codes for CASSSRRGMETQYF.

This chain connects TRBV2 to TRBJ2-7, with 7 bases identical to TRBD1. Germline CDR1 reads SNHLY; CDR2 reads FYNNEI. The CDR3 is made up of 14 amino acids. After removal of 5 bases from V and 3 bases from J, the junction contained 7 bases not matched to a gene. CDR3 residues: CASSTGTVDYEQYF. DNA for the CDR3: TGTGCCAGCAGTACCGGGACAGTCGACTACGAGCAGTACTTC.

The genes are TRBV2 and TRBJ1-1; D may be TRBD1 (6 bases). The CDR3 has 15 residues. The germline V gene has CDR1 SNHLY and CDR2 FYNNEI. V lost 5 bases and J lost 1, with 14 bases in between. As DNA, the CDR3 is TGTGCCAGCAGTACACGGACGACAGGGAACACTGAAGCTTTCTTT. This translates into CASSTRTTGNTEAFF.

In its sample, this clonotype was seen many times. V gene TRBV28 combines with J gene TRBJ2-5; D is undetermined. The V end was cut by 1 base, the J end by 4 bases, with 10 bases between. This CDR3 is built from 14 residues. Germline CDR1 is MDHEN and CDR2 is SYDVKM. Here the CDR3 DNA reads TGTGCCAGCAGTTTATATGGGGAAACAGAGACCCAGTACTTC. Protein product: CASSLYGETETQYF. The full variable domain, its missing parts supplied by reference TRBV28 and TRBJ2-5, is DVKVTQSSRYLVKRTGEKVFLECVQDMDHENMFWYRQDPGLGLRLIYFSYDVKMKEKGDIPEGYSVSREKKERFSLILESASTNQTSMYLCASSLYGETETQYFGPGTRLLVL.

This clonotype showed up just a few times. The CDR3 bases are TGCGCCAGCAAACAGGCTATGAACACTGAAGCTTTCTTT. The encoded protein is CASKQAMNTEAFF. The chain couples TRBV10-1 to TRBJ1-1; tentatively, D is TRBD1 (5 bases). Per the germline V gene, CDR1 is WNHNN and CDR2 is SYGVQD (reference sequence). The CDR3 length is 13 residues. V was shortened by 7 bases and J by 0 bases, with 9 bases between the two germline ends.

The chain has TRBV12-3 or TRBV12-4 and TRBJ2-1; tentative D call: TRBD2 (6 bases). Between the trimmed V and J ends, which lost 8 bases and 0 bases, there was a span of 20 bases. The CDR3 loop spans 17 amino acids. This CDR3 reads CASGGLGRPSSYNEQFF. CDR3 bases: TGTGCCAGCGGGGGGTTGGGTCGACCGAGCTCCTACAATGAGCAGTTCTTC.

As to this clonotype: A much bigger clone sits one base away, suggesting this may be a read error. The rearrangement links TRBV11-2 to TRBJ2-2, with 7 bases that match TRBD1. The germline V gene encodes CDR1 SGHAT and CDR2 FQNNGV. This CDR3 contains 14 residues. The J segment lost 6 bases and the V segment lost 4 bases, leaving 5 bases of the junction unmatched. CDR3 sequence (DNA): TGTGCCAGCAGCTCGGGACAGCACTCCGGGGAGCTGTTTTTT. This encodes CASSSGQHSGELFF.

This clonotype was observed a few times. This rearrangement joins TRBV2 to TRBJ2-3; tentatively, D is TRBD1 or TRBD2 (6 bases each). The CDR3 has 15 amino acids. Trimming left V 6 bases short and J 2 bases short, with 15 bases between. The V gene's germline CDR1 is SNHLY and CDR2 FYNNEI. The CDR3 sequence is CASRLRGLNTDTQYF. CDR3 sequence (DNA): TGTGCCAGCAGGCTCCGGGGGCTGAACACAGATACGCAGTATTTT.

This clonotype was recorded many times. V gene TRBV11-2 combines with J gene TRBJ2-1; weak D call: TRBD1 (6 bases). The CDR3 sequence is 16 residues long. Germline V gives CDR1 SGHAT, CDR2 FQNNGV. V was trimmed by 0 bases and J by 1 base, leaving 10 bases between them. The CDR3, as DNA: TGTGCCAGCAGCTTAGAGTATGACAGGTCCTACAATGAGCAGTTCTTC. Amino acids: CASSLEYDRSYNEQFF.

V and J are TRBV9 and TRBJ2-5, with D possibly being TRBD2 (5 bases). Trimming stripped 0 bases from V and 1 base from J, with 13 bases between. CDR1 SGDLS and CDR2 YYNGEE come from the germline V gene. The CDR3 contains 16 residues. CDR3 sequence: CASSVVGSGIQETQYF. The CDR3 coding sequence is TGTGCCAGCAGCGTAGTGGGGAGCGGAATCCAAGAGACCCAGTACTTC.

The sample holds many counts of this clonotype. The rearrangement links TRBV20-1 to TRBJ1-2; 9 bases fit TRBD1. The CDR3 is 12 amino acids. V shed 4 bases, J shed 8 bases, and the junction held 5 bases outside the gene matches. CDR1 and CDR2 (germline): DFQATT, SNEGSKA (reference sequence). CDR3 bases: TGCAGTGCTACCGGGGACAGGGTCGGCTACACCTTC. It translates to CSATGDRVGYTF.

This chain uses TRBV20-1 with TRBJ2-7; no definite D call. The CDR3 totals 10 residues. Trimming shortened V by 6 bases and J by 6 bases, and 9 bases separated the two germline ends. CDR1 DFQATT and CDR2 SNEGSKA come from the germline V gene (reference sequence). This CDR3 is CSAPLGEQYF. The DNA for the CDR3 is TGCAGTGCCCCGTTGGGCGAGCAGTACTTC.

The table lists this clonotype with many counts. The gene calls are TRBV12-3 or TRBV12-4 and TRBJ2-7, with 8 bases fitting TRBD1. V was pared by 1 base and J by 4 bases, with 3 bases of the junction left unmatched. The length of the CDR3 is 14 residues. CDR3 sequence: CASSLGTGRYEQYF. CDR3 DNA: TGTGCCAGCAGTTTAGGGACAGGGAGATACGAGCAGTACTTC.

This chain uses TRBV10-3 with TRBJ2-5, with D maybe TRBD2 (6 bases). Trimming cost V 10 bases and J 2 bases, with 14 bases left between them. This CDR3 is built from 13 residues. CDR1 is ENHRY and CDR2 is SYGVKD in the germline V gene. The CDR3 bases are TGTGCCACCGCGCAGGAGGGACAAGAGACCCAGTACTTC. It yields the protein CATAQEGQETQYF.

This clonotype was counted many times. The V call is TRBV12-3 or TRBV12-4, the J call TRBJ1-4; D remains unclear. V shed 5 bases and J shed 10 bases, with 23 bases lying between them. The CDR3 loop spans 16 amino acids. The CDR3 sequence: CASSPQRRHSLGKLFF. CDR3 bases: TGTGCCAGCAGTCCGCAACGTCGACACAGTCTAGGAAAACTGTTTTTT.